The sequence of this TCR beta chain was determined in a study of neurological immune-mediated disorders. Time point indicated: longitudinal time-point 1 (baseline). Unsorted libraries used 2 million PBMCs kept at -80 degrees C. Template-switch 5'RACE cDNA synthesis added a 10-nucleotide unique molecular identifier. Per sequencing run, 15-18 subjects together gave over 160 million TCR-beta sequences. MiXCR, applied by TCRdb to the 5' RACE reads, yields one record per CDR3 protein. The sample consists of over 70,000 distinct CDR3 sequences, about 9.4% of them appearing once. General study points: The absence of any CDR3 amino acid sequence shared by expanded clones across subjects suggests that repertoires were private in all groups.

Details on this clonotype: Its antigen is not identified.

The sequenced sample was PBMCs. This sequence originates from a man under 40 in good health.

CDR3 DNA: TGTGCCAGCAGCAAAGCGGGAGGTGCAGATACGCAGTATTTT. It yields the protein CASSKAGGADTQYF. The chain combines TRBV28 with TRBJ2-3; 9 bases match TRBD2. V was pared by 6 bases and J by 4 bases, with 5 bases of the junction left unmatched. Germline CDR1 MDHEN, CDR2 SYDVKM. The CDR3 loop spans 14 amino acids.